This entry is about one T cell receptor beta chain. This record comes from a study of blood T cell repertoires in COVID-19. The wider study: PBMCs, B-cell-depleted T cells, or T cells were the source of the cDNA or gDNA that made up the material.

Trimming shortened V by 7 bases and J by 6 bases, and 9 bases separated the two germline ends. The CDR3 is 11 residues long. Germline lookup yields CDR1 MNHEY and CDR2 SVGAGI. The protocol was immunoSEQ multiplex PCR, while the TCRdb copy is restricted to in-frame clones and leaves out a portion. The sample contains 120,000 to 150,000 clones, 65% to 85% of which appear only once. The sample consisted of peripheral blood. The source is a human donor in a cohort sampled during active COVID-19. The genes are TRBV6-5 and TRBJ1-1, with D possibly matching TRBD1 (5 bases). This CDR3 is CASTQGSEAFF. DNA for the CDR3: TGTGCCAGCACCCAGGGATCTGAAGCTTTCTTT.